This TCR beta chain was identified during a study of blood T cell repertoires in COVID-19. Study-wide background: Both acute and convalescent COVID-19 samples were obtained from the United States, Italy and Spain. PBMCs, B-cell-depleted T cells, or T cells were the source of the cDNA or gDNA that made up the material.

This CDR3 has 16 amino acids. Per the germline V gene, CDR1 is KGHSH and CDR2 is LQKENI. Trimming shortened V by 10 bases and J by 1 base, and 19 bases separated the two germline ends. Original handling: Reference gene primer amplification gave nucleated cell count estimates. The method was immunoSEQ multiplex PCR; TCRdb's version includes in-frame clones alone and lacks a portion of them. V and J calls and clone size are those listed in that table; D and trimming were worked out from the DNA. The sample records around 150,000 clones, about 90% being singletons. The sequence was obtained from a man between 60 and 70 years old with active or convalescent COVID-19. The chain employs TRBV18 and TRBJ2-2; D is unresolved. The sample comprised peripheral blood. The CDR3 loop reads CATPPTNPGNTGELFF. Here the CDR3 DNA reads TGTGCCACTCCTCCCACAAATCCAGGGAACACCGGGGAGCTGTTTTTT.